Below are 20 T cell receptor beta chains sequenced from a single sample in a study of cytomegalovirus exposure and HLA in healthy donors. Primers: 60 Vbeta forward and 13 Jbeta reverse. The method was immunoSEQ multiplex PCR; TCRdb's version includes in-frame clones alone and lacks a portion of them. Of a few hundred thousand clones in the sample, approximately 70% were seen once. Sequencing was carried out using PBMCs. The receptor source for this set is a female donor in good health and CMV-seronegative.

This clone showed up just once. The CDR3 region is CASSLVGDSYNEQFF. CDR3 DNA: TGTGCCAGCAGCTTAGTAGGGGACTCCTACAATGAGCAGTTCTTC. The chain combines TRBV11-3 with TRBJ2-1, with D possibly TRBD1 on 5 matching bases. V was cut by 1 base and J by 0 bases, with 7 bases left in between. This CDR3 is built from 15 residues. Germline-derived CDR1 and CDR2 are SGHNT and YENEEA.

In its sample, this clone was seen once. The chain has TRBV7-9 and TRBJ1-5; possibly TRBD1 for D (6 bases). This CDR3 spans 14 amino acids. V lost 5 bases and J 7 bases, leaving 15 bases between the germline ends. CDR1 is SEHNR, CDR2 FQNEAQ, per germline (reference sequence). The CDR3 DNA sequence: TGTGCCAGCAGCCCCTCAAACAGGGACCAGCCCCAGCATTTT. Protein sequence: CASSPSNRDQPQHF.

The rearrangement links TRBV5-8 to TRBJ1-6; D gene unclear. V was pared by 0 bases and J by 9 bases, with 10 bases between. This CDR3 comprises 14 residues. CDR1 is SGHTS and CDR2 is YDEGEE in the germline V gene. The CDR3 nucleotides read TGTGCCAGCAGCTTGGTGGCTCTCCCTTCACCCCTCCACTTT. Translated, it gives CASSLVALPSPLHF.

This clone has just a few counts. This chain joins TRBV7-3 and TRBJ2-3, with D possibly being TRBD1 (6 bases). Trimming removed 4 bases at V and 4 bases at J, with 9 bases between. CDR1 and CDR2 (germline): SGHTA, FQGTGA. The CDR3 sequence is 13 residues long. The CDR3 here is CASSYQGSDTQYF. The CDR3 nucleotides read TGTGCCAGCAGCTATCAGGGGTCAGATACGCAGTATTTT. The complete variable domain, with remaining parts taken from reference TRBV7-3 and TRBJ2-3, reads GAGVSQTPSNKVTEKGKYVELRCDPISGHTALYWYRQSLGQGPEFLIYFQGTGAADDSGLPNDRFFAVRPEGSVSTLKIQRTERGDSAVYLCASSYQGSDTQYFGPGTRLTVL.

This sequence joins TRBV28 and TRBJ1-5; TRBD1 matches 10 bases. Germline V gives CDR1 MDHEN, CDR2 SYDVKM. The V gene end was trimmed by 2 bases and the J gene end by 1 base; junction bases not matched to a gene: 14. There are 20 residues in the CDR3. The CDR3 reads CASSLETGTGDFRSNQPQHF. DNA of the CDR3: TGTGCCAGCAGTTTAGAAACCGGGACAGGGGATTTTCGGAGCAATCAGCCCCAGCATTTT.

The genes are TRBV9 and TRBJ1-2, with TRBD1 as a possible D gene (5 bases). The ends were cut back, 3 bases at V and 7 bases at J, with 13 bases in the middle. The CDR3 extends over 13 amino acids. Germline CDR1 is SGDLS and CDR2 is YYNGEE. The CDR3 protein is CASSEGNRRGYTF. DNA for the CDR3: TGTGCCAGCAGCGAGGGGAATCGGCGTGGCTACACCTTC.

As concerns this clone: Within the sample, other DNA sequences also encode this same CDR3. The chain carries TRBV9 and TRBJ2-5; 8 bases line up with TRBD2. In germline, CDR1 is SGDLS, CDR2 YYNGEE. The CDR3 runs 14 residues. The V and J ends lost 4 bases and 4 bases, in that order; junction bases with no gene match: 6. This chain's CDR3 is CASSPGLARETQYF. CDR3 in DNA: TGTGCCAGCAGCCCAGGACTAGCTCGAGAGACCCAGTACTTC.

The CDR3 here is CASRGTPNTGELFF. CDR3 nucleotides: TGTGCCAGCAGAGGGACACCTAACACCGGGGAGCTGTTTTTT. V usage is TRBV11-3 and J usage is TRBJ2-2; D might be TRBD1 (6 bases). In germline, CDR1 is SGHNT, CDR2 YENEEA. Trimming left V 6 bases short and J 2 bases short, with 10 bases between. There are 14 residues in the CDR3.

V and J are TRBV5-6 and TRBJ1-2; D perhaps matches TRBD1 (6 bases). Germline loops: CDR1 SGHDT, CDR2 YYEEEE. This CDR3 spans 16 amino acids. V lost 4 bases and J 4 bases, leaving 20 bases between the germline ends. Written as DNA, the CDR3 is TGTGCCAGCAGCCTCCCTGAGTCGGCAGGGGCCTATGGCTACACCTTC. Residues: CASSLPESAGAYGYTF.

The chain employs TRBV5-1 and TRBJ2-1; 11 nucleotides line up with TRBD2. After removal of 3 bases from V and 7 bases from J, the junction contained 9 bases not matched to a gene. The CDR3 spans 16 residues. Per the germline V gene, CDR1 is SGHRS and CDR2 is YFSETQ. The DNA of the CDR3 is TGCGCCAGCAGCTGGGGGACTAGCGGTCCCCTGAATGAGCAGTTCTTC. This gives the protein CASSWGTSGPLNEQFF.

The J gene is TRBJ2-5, the V gene TRBV19, with 7 bases that match TRBD1. With the DNA end fitting TRBJ2-7 better, the J assignment may be wrong. The CDR3 consists of 15 residues. Germline CDR1 is LNHDA and CDR2 is SQIVND (reference sequence). The CDR3: CASSIEGTANYEQYF. Written as DNA, the CDR3 is TGTGCCAGTAGTATAGAAGGGACAGCAAACTACGAGCAGTACTTC.

A few counts support this clone. The J gene is TRBJ1-1, the V gene TRBV6-4, with 10 bases aligning to TRBD1. V shed 8 bases, J shed 6 bases, and the junction held 9 bases outside the gene matches. Germline V gene lookup returns CDR1 MRHNA and CDR2 SNTAGT. This CDR3 has 14 residues. The CDR3 nucleotides read TGTGCCAGCTCGATGACAGGGGGCTTGTCTGAAGCTTTCTTT. It translates to CASSMTGGLSEAFF.

The chain carries TRBV5-8 and TRBJ2-5, with a weak D call TRBD1 (6 bases). Germline lookup yields CDR1 SGHTS and CDR2 YDEGEE. The CDR3 is 15 amino acids. V lost 4 bases, J lost 3 bases, and 16 bases lay in between. DNA of the CDR3: TGTGCCAGCAGCCGGTGGGACCCAGGGGAAGAGACCCAGTACTTC. Residues: CASSRWDPGEETQYF.

This chain links TRBV6-1 with TRBJ2-7; perhaps TRBD2 as D (5 bases). V lost 1 base and J 3 bases, leaving 16 bases between the germline ends. The germline gives CDR1 MNHNS, CDR2 SASEGT. The CDR3 runs 16 residues. The CDR3 region has the DNA TGTGCCAGCAGTGAAGTGGCGGGCCTAACCTACTACGAGCAGTACTTC. Translating it yields CASSEVAGLTYYEQYF.

This clone was recorded a few times. The CDR3 protein is CASSLPRTGISTGELFF. The CDR3 bases are TGTGCCAGCAGTCTGCCAAGGACAGGGATAAGCACCGGGGAGCTGTTTTTT. The chain links TRBV28 to TRBJ2-2; 8 bases line up with TRBD1. This CDR3 comprises 17 residues. V was pared by 5 bases and J by 4 bases, with 12 bases of the junction left unmatched. Germline V gene data show CDR1 as MDHEN and CDR2 as SYDVKM.

The chain recombines TRBV28 with TRBJ2-3; 7 bases align to TRBD2. J gave up 3 bases and V 3 bases, and 6 bases lay outside the gene matches. The CDR3 is 15 amino acids. Germline V gene data show CDR1 as MDHEN and CDR2 as SYDVKM. DNA for the CDR3: TGTGCCAGCAGTTTCACTAGCGTGGGTACAGATACGCAGTATTTT. Encoded protein: CASSFTSVGTDTQYF.

The rearrangement joins TRBV10-3 to TRBJ2-3, with D possibly TRBD2 on 7 matching bases. V was clipped by 2 bases and J by 3 bases, with 18 bases between them. CDR1 and CDR2 (germline): ENHRY, SYGVKD. CDR3 length: 17 amino acids. CDR3 residues: CAISERWQGRGTDTQYF. Written as DNA, the CDR3 is TGTGCCATCAGTGAGAGGTGGCAGGGGAGGGGTACAGATACGCAGTATTTT.

The chain joins TRBV7-2 to TRBJ2-7; 8 positions agree with TRBD1. J was trimmed by 4 bases and V by 0 bases; bases with no gene match: 5. Germline V CDR1 and CDR2: SGHTA, FQGNSA. The CDR3 length is 15 residues. Written as DNA, the CDR3 is TGTGCCAGCAGCTTAGCTAGCACAGGGGGGTACGAGCAGTACTTC. It translates to CASSLASTGGYEQYF.

This chain joins TRBV5-1 and TRBJ2-3, with 10 bases lining up with TRBD1. Germline V lookup: CDR1 SGHRS, CDR2 YFSETQ. Losses at the gene ends were 3 bases for V and 3 bases for J; bases not matched to a gene: 7. The CDR3 totals 16 residues. CDR3 loop: CASSSGTGATTDTQYF. Here the CDR3 DNA reads TGCGCCAGCAGCTCCGGGACAGGGGCGACGACAGATACGCAGTATTTT.

The CDR3 is CASSSTGRNYGYTF. DNA of the CDR3: TGTGCCAGCAGTTCGACAGGGAGGAACTATGGCTACACCTTC. This chain links TRBV27 with TRBJ1-2; the match to TRBD1 covers 7 bases. The J segment lost 2 bases and the V segment lost 4 bases, leaving 4 bases of the junction unmatched. The V gene's germline CDR1 is MNHEY and CDR2 SMNVEV (reference sequence). This CDR3 region has 14 residues.